This TCR beta chain was obtained from a study of shared clonotypes between healthy human individuals. Generated by immunoSEQ multiplex PCR, the TCRdb table keeps only in-frame clones and is missing some. The repertoire holds approximately 640,000 clones, with about two thirds as singletons. Overall study findings and caveats: Generally, naive subsets came out with larger estimated richness than memory subsets.

To note about this clone: What it recognizes is unknown.

CDR3 length equals 13 residues. Per the germline V gene, CDR1 is SGHTA and CDR2 is FQGNSA. V lost 0 bases, J lost 8 bases, and 10 bases lay in between. This TCR came from a woman younger than 45 in good health. Source material: memory CD4+ T cells sorted from blood. Subset given: CD45RA-negative fraction. The chain recombines TRBV7-2 with TRBJ1-1; D is unclear. This CDR3 is CASSLAPGREAFF. DNA of the CDR3: TGTGCCAGCAGCTTAGCGCCGGGAAGGGAAGCTTTCTTT. The variable domain in full, completed from reference TRBV7-2 and TRBJ1-1, reads GAGVSQSPSNKVTEKGKDVELRCDPISGHTALYWYRQSLGQGLEFLIYFQGNSAPDKSGLPSDRFSAERTGGSVSTLTIQRTQQEDSAVYLCASSLAPGREAFFGQGTRLTVV.